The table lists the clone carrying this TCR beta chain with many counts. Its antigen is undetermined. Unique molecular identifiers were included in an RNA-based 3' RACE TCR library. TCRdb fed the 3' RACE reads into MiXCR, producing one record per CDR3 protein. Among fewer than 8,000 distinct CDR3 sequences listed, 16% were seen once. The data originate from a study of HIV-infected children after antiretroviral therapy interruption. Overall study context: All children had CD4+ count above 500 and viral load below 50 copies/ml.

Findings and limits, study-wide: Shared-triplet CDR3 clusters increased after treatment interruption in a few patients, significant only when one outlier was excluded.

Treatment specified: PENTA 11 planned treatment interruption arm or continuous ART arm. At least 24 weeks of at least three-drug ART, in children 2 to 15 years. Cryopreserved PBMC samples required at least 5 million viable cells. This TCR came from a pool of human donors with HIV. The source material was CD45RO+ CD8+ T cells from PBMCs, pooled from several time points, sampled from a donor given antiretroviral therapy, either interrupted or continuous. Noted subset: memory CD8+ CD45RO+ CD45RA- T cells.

CDR3 in amino acids: CASSLVWDQPQHF. The DNA for the CDR3 is TGTGCCAGCAGCTTAGTATGGGATCAGCCCCAGCATTTT. The V and J genes are TRBV7-9 and TRBJ1-5; no clear D. The CDR3 loop spans 13 amino acids. In germline, CDR1 is SEHNR, CDR2 FQNEAQ (reference sequence). V lost 1 base and J lost 5, with 6 bases in between. The whole variable domain, remainder taken from reference TRBV7-9 and TRBJ1-5, is DTGVSQNPRHKITKRGQNVTFRCDPISEHNRLYWYRQTLGQGPEFLTYFQNEAQLEKSRLLSDRFSAERPKGSFSTLEIQRTEQGDSAMYLCASSLVWDQPQHFGDGTRLSIL.